This TCR beta chain is from a study of monozygotic twins with inflammatory bowel disease. Findings of the study overall: IBD-affected twins scored below their healthy co-twins in TCRbeta diversity (inverse Simpson).

The CDR3 extends over 14 amino acids. Germline CDR1 KGHSH, CDR2 LQKENI. Both TCRalpha and TCRbeta cDNA were subjected to two nested PCRs lasting around 15 and 9 cycles. Reprocessing the 5' RACE reads, TCRdb reports a single entry for every CDR3 protein and omits DNA. The listing records 300,000 to 400,000 distinct CDR3 sequences. The authors drew about 2.7 ml of blood from each donor. Points on this clonotype: Its cognate antigen is unknown.

Material for sequencing was blood. J is TRBJ1-1 and V is TRBV18; TCRdb's D call, TRBD1, is unchecked because there is no DNA. The TCR sequence derives from a human donor with ulcerative colitis or Crohn's disease, or a healthy co-twin of an affected twin (not recorded which). The CDR3 loop reads CASSPGTGEPEAFF.